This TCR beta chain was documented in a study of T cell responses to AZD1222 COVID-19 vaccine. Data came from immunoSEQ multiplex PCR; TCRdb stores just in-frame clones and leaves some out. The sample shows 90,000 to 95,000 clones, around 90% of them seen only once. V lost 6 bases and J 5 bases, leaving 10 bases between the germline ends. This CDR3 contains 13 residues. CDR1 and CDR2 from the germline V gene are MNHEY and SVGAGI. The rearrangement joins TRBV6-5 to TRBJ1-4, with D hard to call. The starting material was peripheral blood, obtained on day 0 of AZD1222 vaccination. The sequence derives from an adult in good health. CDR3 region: CASSGRKNEKLFF. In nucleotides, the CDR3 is TGTGCCAGCAGCGGACGGAAGAATGAAAAACTGTTTTTT.